A single sample gave rise to the 30 T cell receptor beta chains below, sequenced in a study of cytomegalovirus exposure and HLA in healthy donors. The PCR made use of 60 Vbeta and 13 Jbeta primers. Assay: immunoSEQ multiplex PCR; the TCRdb copy retains only in-frame clones and omits some. The table shows about 180,000 clones, with around 80% occurring only once. Sequencing was carried out using PBMCs. The receptor set was obtained from a girl aged 10-17 years in good health and CMV-seropositive.

This rearrangement joins TRBV4-3 to TRBJ2-7; TRBD2 agrees at 7 bases. The germline CDR1 and CDR2 sequences are LGHNA and YSLEER. The CDR3 is 13 amino acids. The junction had 3 bases not matched to a gene; V was cut back by 4 bases and J by 3 bases. The CDR3 sequence: CASSRQRDYEQYF. CDR3 coding DNA: TGCGCCAGCAGCCGTCAGCGGGACTACGAGCAGTACTTC.

The rearrangement links TRBV19 to TRBJ1-2; 11 bases are shared with TRBD1. The germline gives CDR1 LNHDA, CDR2 SQIVND (reference sequence). The CDR3 totals 16 residues. The ends lost 7 bases at V and 5 bases at J; junction bases unmatched: 12. The CDR3 DNA follows: TGTGCCAGTACCCGCCAGCAGGGACAGGGGGTATATGGCTACACCTTC. This encodes CASTRQQGQGVYGYTF.

This sequence joins TRBV15 and TRBJ2-1, with D possibly TRBD1 on 6 matching bases. Germline-derived CDR1 and CDR2 are LNHNV and YYDKDF (reference sequence). The CDR3 contains 15 residues. V was trimmed by 0 bases and J by 4 bases, leaving 10 bases between them. CDR3 bases: TGTGCCACCAGCAGAGATGGGGGCGGATACAATGAGCAGTTCTTC. Protein product: CATSRDGGGYNEQFF.

The genes are TRBV15 and TRBJ2-7, with a weak D call TRBD1 (5 bases). There are 15 residues in the CDR3. V was clipped by 1 base and J by 2 bases, with 12 bases between them. Germline V gene lookup returns CDR1 LNHNV and CDR2 YYDKDF (reference sequence). Here the CDR3 reads CATSRGRQGTYEQYF. CDR3 nucleotide sequence: TGTGCCACCAGCAGAGGACGTCAGGGAACCTACGAGCAGTACTTC.

The chain links TRBV19 to TRBJ1-2; D ambiguous. With 7 bases removed from V and 3 bases from J, the gap between germline ends came to 6 bases. Per the germline V gene, CDR1 is LNHDA and CDR2 is SQIVND (reference sequence). The CDR3 extends over 11 amino acids. Here the CDR3 DNA reads TGTGCCAGTAAGGAGGACTATGGCTACACCTTC. Protein sequence: CASKEDYGYTF.

The chain combines TRBV7-9 with TRBJ1-2; possibly TRBD1 for D (6 bases). The CDR3 is 16 amino acids. Trimming pared 5 bases from V and 6 bases from J, leaving 22 bases between. Germline CDR1 and CDR2: SEHNR and FQNEAQ (reference sequence). The CDR3 DNA follows: TGTGCCAGCAGCCCCAAGGACAGTCTACTGAGAGATGGCTACACCTTC. It yields the protein CASSPKDSLLRDGYTF.

The J gene is TRBJ2-3, the V gene TRBV12-5; 8 bases line up with TRBD2. The CDR3 totals 18 residues. The germline V gene encodes CDR1 LGHNT and CDR2 FRNRAP. Trimming cost V 1 base and J 3 bases; bases outside gene matches: 12. CDR3 sequence (DNA): TGTGCTAGTGGTTTGGACCCCCCCAGCGGGAGAAAGACAGATACGCAGTATTTT. Translating it yields CASGLDPPSGRKTDTQYF.

The V call is TRBV6-5, the J call TRBJ1-1, with D maybe TRBD1 (5 bases). There are 15 residues in the CDR3. The germline CDR1 and CDR2 sequences are MNHEY and SVGAGI. V was shortened by 2 bases and J by 1 base, with 11 bases between the two germline ends. CDR3 amino acids: CASSYGGVSNTEAFF. In nucleotides, the CDR3 is TGTGCCAGCAGTTACGGGGGGGTCTCGAACACTGAAGCTTTCTTT.

This chain links TRBV5-1 with TRBJ2-2; 7 bases map to TRBD1. Germline CDR1 and CDR2: SGHRS and YFSETQ. J was trimmed by 7 bases and V by 1 base; bases with no gene match: 1. This CDR3 comprises 13 residues. In nucleotides, the CDR3 is TGCGCCAGCAGCTTGACAGGGGTCGGGGAGCTGTTTTTT. This encodes CASSLTGVGELFF.

The chain has TRBV2 and TRBJ2-7; 9 bases map to TRBD2. Looked up from germline, CDR1 is SNHLY and CDR2 is FYNNEI. The CDR3 spans 14 residues. The trim removed 8 bases at V and 1 base at J, leaving 6 bases unmatched. In DNA form, the CDR3 reads TGTGCCAGCTTAGGGCTAGCGGGGTCCTACGAGCAGTACTTC. Translated: CASLGLAGSYEQYF.

This rearrangement joins TRBV9 to TRBJ1-2; D possibly corresponds to TRBD1 (5 bases). CDR1 and CDR2 from the germline V gene are SGDLS and YYNGEE. CDR3 length: 12 amino acids. The V end was cut by 3 bases, the J end by 3 bases, with 6 bases between. CDR3 region: CASSATDYGYTF. CDR3 bases: TGTGCCAGCAGCGCGACAGACTATGGCTACACCTTC.

The V call is TRBV10-3, the J call TRBJ1-5, with 10 bases fitting TRBD1. Unmatched junction bases numbered 12, after V lost 10 bases and J lost 0 bases. Germline CDR1 is ENHRY and CDR2 is SYGVKD. The length of the CDR3 is 17 residues. In DNA form, the CDR3 reads TGTGCCAGCGGACCCGGGACAGGGGACTATAGCAATCAGCCCCAGCATTTT. It encodes CASGPGTGDYSNQPQHF.

The chain employs TRBV5-1 and TRBJ2-6; D remains ambiguous. V was shortened by 1 base and J by 0 bases, with 5 bases between the two germline ends. Germline V gene lookup returns CDR1 SGHRS and CDR2 YFSETQ. This CDR3 comprises 15 residues. CDR3 residues: CASSLTLSGANVLTF. DNA of the CDR3: TGCGCCAGCAGCTTGACTCTCTCTGGGGCCAACGTCCTGACTTTC.

This chain links TRBV27 with TRBJ2-2, with unresolved D. The length of the CDR3 is 14 residues. V lost 2 bases, J lost 4 bases, and 8 bases lay in between. CDR1 and CDR2 (germline): MNHEY, SMNVEV (reference sequence). The DNA for the CDR3 is TGTGCCAGCAGTTTAGGTCGAGGCACCGGGGAGCTGTTTTTT. It translates to CASSLGRGTGELFF.

The rearrangement uses TRBV30 and TRBJ2-2; D gene uncertain. The V gene's germline CDR1 is GTSNPN and CDR2 SVGIG (reference sequence). The CDR3 sequence is 17 residues long. Trimming removed 0 bases at V and 4 bases at J, with 18 bases between. CDR3 sequence reads: CAWSVYVMASGTGELFF. CDR3 nucleotide sequence: TGTGCCTGGAGTGTATATGTAATGGCATCGGGCACCGGGGAGCTGTTTTTT.

As for this clone: Other DNA sequences in this sample translate to the same CDR3. The chain couples TRBV6-5 to TRBJ2-1; possible D gene TRBD2, 6 bases. Germline lookup yields CDR1 MNHEY and CDR2 SVGAGI. The CDR3 spans 15 residues. V was pared by 6 bases and J by 1 base, with 13 bases between. The CDR3 sequence: CASRPTSGSYNEQFF. For the CDR3, the DNA is TGTGCCAGCAGACCGACTAGTGGTTCCTACAATGAGCAGTTCTTC.

The CDR3 DNA follows: TGTGCCAGCAGGGGAAGGACTAGCGGGAGGGAAGGCCACAATGAGCAGTTCTTC. Translation gives CASRGRTSGREGHNEQFF. This sequence joins TRBV2 and TRBJ2-1, with 15 positions matching TRBD2. The CDR3 consists of 18 residues. V gave up 6 bases and J gave up 5 bases; unmatched junction bases: 11. The V gene's germline CDR1 is SNHLY and CDR2 FYNNEI.

CDR3 coding DNA: TGTGCTAGTGGTTCTGGGACAGGGCAAGAGACCCAGTACTTC. Translating gives CASGSGTGQETQYF. The chain recombines TRBV12-5 with TRBJ2-5; TRBD1 aligns across 9 bases. Germline trimming cut 4 bases from V and 2 bases from J; bases unmatched to any gene: 2. The germline V gene has CDR1 LGHNT and CDR2 FRNRAP. The CDR3 contains 14 residues.

This chain links TRBV6-5 with TRBJ2-5; TRBD1 might be the D (6 bases). The DNA end is a closer match to TRBJ2-7, so the J assignment may be wrong. Germline lookup yields CDR1 MNHEY and CDR2 SVGAGI. The CDR3 is made up of 15 amino acids. The CDR3 bases are TGTGCCAGCAGTTACTTGGCAGGGGAAACCTACGAGCAGTACTTC. This gives the protein CASSYLAGETYEQYF.

This clone showed up just once. CDR3 nucleotide sequence: TGTGCCAGCAGGAGACAGGGGTCAGGAAACACCATATATTTT. Translating it yields CASRRQGSGNTIYF. The rearrangement links TRBV27 to TRBJ1-3, with 8 bases matching TRBD1. Germline V gene lookup returns CDR1 MNHEY and CDR2 SMNVEV (reference sequence). The CDR3 is made up of 14 amino acids. Unmatched junction bases numbered 5, after V lost 6 bases and J lost 4 bases.

This clone was recorded once. The chain uses TRBV11-2 and TRBJ2-7; D gene ambiguous. V lost 5 bases and J lost 1, with 3 bases in between. Germline values: CDR1 SGHAT, CDR2 FQNNGV. The CDR3 contains 11 residues. The CDR3 is CASSHSYEQYF. As DNA, the CDR3 is TGTGCCAGCAGCCATTCCTACGAGCAGTACTTC.

The chain is built from TRBV18 and TRBJ1-2, with a weak D call TRBD1 (6 bases). CDR1 is KGHSH and CDR2 is LQKENI in the germline V gene. The CDR3 totals 14 residues. V lost 3 bases, J lost 2 bases, and 10 bases lay in between. Here the CDR3 reads CASSPRGQNYGYTF. Written as DNA, the CDR3 is TGTGCCAGCTCACCCCGCGGACAGAACTATGGCTACACCTTC.

This clone was found a few times. The CDR3: CASSLGDMNQPQHF. The DNA of the CDR3 is TGCGCCAGCAGCCTCGGGGACATGAATCAGCCCCAGCATTTT. This chain connects TRBV5-1 to TRBJ1-5; tentative D call: TRBD1 (6 bases). Germline CDR1 reads SGHRS; CDR2 reads YFSETQ. CDR3 size: 14 residues. The ends were cut back, 4 bases at V and 4 bases at J, with 12 bases in the middle.

The CDR3 loop is CASSYSDRGLSETQYF. Written as DNA, the CDR3 is TGTGCCAGCAGTTACTCGGACAGGGGGCTCTCAGAGACCCAGTACTTC. The chain carries TRBV6-5 and TRBJ2-5; 11 nucleotides line up with TRBD1. This CDR3 has 16 residues. The V gene end was trimmed by 0 bases and the J gene end by 4 bases; junction bases not matched to a gene: 4. CDR1 is MNHEY and CDR2 is SVGAGI in the germline V gene.

The chain combines TRBV10-3 with TRBJ2-3, with D maybe TRBD2 (6 bases). CDR1 and CDR2 (germline): ENHRY, SYGVKD. V was trimmed by 6 bases and J by 0 bases, leaving 16 bases between them. This CDR3 has 16 residues. The CDR3: CAISAKLAASTDTQYF. The CDR3, as DNA: TGTGCCATCAGCGCGAAGTTAGCGGCTAGCACAGATACGCAGTATTTT.

The count of this clone is one. The chain uses TRBV6-5 and TRBJ1-6, with D tentatively TRBD1 (6 bases). The V and J ends lost 0 bases and 6 bases respectively, with 9 bases between them. There are 15 residues in the CDR3. In germline, CDR1 is MNHEY, CDR2 SVGAGI. CDR3 sequence: CASSYSSGVNSPLHF. Here the CDR3 DNA reads TGTGCCAGCAGTTACTCTTCAGGGGTTAATTCACCCCTCCACTTT.

The V gene is TRBV6-5, the J gene TRBJ2-5; no clear D gene. Per germline, CDR1 MNHEY and CDR2 SVGAGI. This CDR3 is 13 amino acids long. V gave up 3 bases and J gave up 2 bases, with 7 bases separating them. CDR3 residues: CASSYARQETQYF. The CDR3 DNA reads TGTGCCAGCAGTTATGCCAGACAAGAGACCCAGTACTTC.

The chain recombines TRBV11-3 with TRBJ2-7; 12 bases map to TRBD1. With V trimmed by 4 bases and J by 5 bases, 3 bases remained unmatched. The CDR3 is 14 residues long. Germline V gene sequence: CDR1 SGHNT, CDR2 YENEEA. CDR3 amino acids: CASSSGTGGDEQYF. The CDR3 region has the DNA TGTGCCAGCAGCTCTGGGACAGGGGGCGACGAGCAGTACTTC.

The CDR3 coding sequence is TGTGCCACCAGCAGCCGAGTTAGCGGGGCCAGCTCCTACAATGAGCAGTTCTTC. It codes for CATSSRVSGASSYNEQFF. The chain recombines TRBV15 with TRBJ2-1; 8 bases agree with TRBD2. There are 18 residues in the CDR3. Germline trimming cut 3 bases from V and 0 bases from J; bases unmatched to any gene: 10. Germline V gene data show CDR1 as LNHNV and CDR2 as YYDKDF (reference sequence).

The chain carries TRBV2 and TRBJ2-5; 9 bases map to TRBD2. Trimming took 0 bases from V and 8 from J; bases not matched to a gene: 16. Germline lookup yields CDR1 SNHLY and CDR2 FYNNEI. The CDR3 spans 18 residues. The CDR3 sequence: CASSEAYLAGLAKRTQYF. The DNA for the CDR3 is TGTGCCAGCAGTGAAGCTTATTTGGCGGGACTAGCTAAGAGAACCCAGTACTTC.